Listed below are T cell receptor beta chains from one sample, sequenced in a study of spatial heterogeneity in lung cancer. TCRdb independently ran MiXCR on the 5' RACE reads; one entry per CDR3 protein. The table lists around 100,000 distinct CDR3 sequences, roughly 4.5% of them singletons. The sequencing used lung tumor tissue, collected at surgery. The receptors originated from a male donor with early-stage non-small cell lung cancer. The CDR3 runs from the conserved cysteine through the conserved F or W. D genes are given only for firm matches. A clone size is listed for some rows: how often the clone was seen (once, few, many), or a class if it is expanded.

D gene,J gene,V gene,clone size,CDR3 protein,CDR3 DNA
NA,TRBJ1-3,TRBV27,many,CASSPTSLVPHSGNTIYF,TGTGCCAGCAGTCCGACCTCCCTTGTTCCCCACTCTGGAAACACCATATATTTT
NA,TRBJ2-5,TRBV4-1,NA,CASSQEEGSQTQYF,TGCGCCAGCAGCCAAGAGGAGGGATCACAGACCCAGTACTTC
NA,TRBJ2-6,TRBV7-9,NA,CASSSLWSGANVLTF,TGTGCCAGCAGCTCACTGTGGTCCGGGGCCAACGTCCTGACTTTC
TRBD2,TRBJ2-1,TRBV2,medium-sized,CASSSGRDPYNEQFF,TGTGCCAGCAGTAGCGGGAGGGATCCCTACAATGAGCAGTTCTTC
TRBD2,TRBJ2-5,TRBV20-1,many,CSARWVRDYDKETQYF,TGCAGTGCTAGATGGGTCCGGGACTACGATAAAGAGACCCAGTACTTC
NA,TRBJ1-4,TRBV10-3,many,CAISESMGLDEKLFF,TGTGCCATCAGTGAGTCGATGGGGTTGGACGAAAAACTGTTTTTT
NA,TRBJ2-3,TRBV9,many,CASSERPSADTQYF,TGTGCCAGCAGCGAACGGCCGTCGGCAGATACGCAGTATTTT
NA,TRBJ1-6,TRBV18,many,CASQIRGDYNSPLHF,TGTGCCAGCCAGATCCGGGGAGATTATAATTCACCCCTCCACTTT
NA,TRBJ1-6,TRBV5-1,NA,CASRVEVRSPLHF,TGCGCCAGCAGAGTGGAGGTGAGGTCACCCCTCCACTTT
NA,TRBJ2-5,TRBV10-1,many,CASSPVHVLETQYF,TGCGCCAGCAGCCCGGTTCATGTCCTAGAGACCCAGTACTTC
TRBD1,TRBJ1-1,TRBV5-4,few,CASSPGTGVSFTEAFF,TGTGCCAGCAGCCCCGGGACAGGGGTATCATTCACTGAAGCTTTCTTT
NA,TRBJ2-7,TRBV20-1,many,CSAQNRVEQYF,TGCAGTGCTCAGAACAGGGTCGAGCAGTACTTC
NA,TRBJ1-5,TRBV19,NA,CASSRAGTTNQPQHF,TGTGCCAGTAGTAGAGCCGGGACAACAAATCAGCCCCAGCATTTT
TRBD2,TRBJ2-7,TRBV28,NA,CASRGGAQLAGSYEQYF,TGTGCCAGCAGGGGGGGGGCGCAGCTAGCGGGCTCCTACGAGCAGTACTTC
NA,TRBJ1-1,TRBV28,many,CASRTPLEARRMNTEAFF,TGTGCCAGCAGAACCCCCTTGGAGGCCCGCCGAATGAACACTGAAGCTTTCTTT
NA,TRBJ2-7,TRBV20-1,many,CSAARITSSYEQYF,TGCAGTGCTGCTCGGATAACGAGCTCCTACGAGCAGTACTTC
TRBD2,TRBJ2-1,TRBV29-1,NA,CSVEDPLAGYNEQFF,TGCAGCGTTGAAGATCCACTAGCGGGGTACAATGAGCAGTTCTTC
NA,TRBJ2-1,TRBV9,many,CASSTHRDGEQFF,TGTGCCAGCAGCACACACAGGGATGGTGAGCAGTTCTTC
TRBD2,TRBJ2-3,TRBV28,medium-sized,CASSLEAGAGLDTQYF,TGTGCCAGCAGTTTGGAGGCGGGAGCGGGATTAGATACGCAGTATTTT
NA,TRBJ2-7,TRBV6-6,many,CASSTRGEQYF,TGTGCCAGCAGTACCCGGGGCGAGCAGTACTTC
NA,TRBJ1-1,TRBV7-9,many,CASSLAQGYGTEAFF,TGTGCCAGCAGCTTAGCCCAGGGATATGGGACTGAAGCTTTCTTT
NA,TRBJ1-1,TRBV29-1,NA,CSVKAGTEAFF,TGCAGCGTCAAGGCGGGCACTGAAGCTTTCTTT
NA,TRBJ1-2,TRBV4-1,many,CASSQDLGHYGYTF,TGCGCCAGCAGCCAAGATTTGGGGCACTATGGCTACACCTTC
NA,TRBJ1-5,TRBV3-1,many,CASSLGTAGGRPQHF,TGTGCCAGCAGCCTAGGGACGGCGGGGGGTCGGCCCCAGCATTTT
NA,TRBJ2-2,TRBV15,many,CATSPGSGSITGELFF,TGTGCCACCAGCCCCGGGAGCGGCTCGATCACCGGGGAGCTGTTTTTT
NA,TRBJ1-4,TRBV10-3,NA,CPISEPSTQGLGEKLFF,TGTCCCATCAGTGAGCCATCGACTCAGGGTTTGGGTGAAAAACTGTTTTTT
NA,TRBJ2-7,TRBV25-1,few,CASSEEGAYEQYF,TGTGCCAGCAGTGAAGAGGGGGCCTACGAGCAGTACTTC
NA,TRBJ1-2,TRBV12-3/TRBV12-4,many,CASSLLRVSGYTF,TGTGCCAGCAGTCTCCTCAGGGTGAGCGGCTACACCTTC
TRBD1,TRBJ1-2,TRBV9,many,CASSLRQGSYGYTF,TGTGCCAGCAGCTTGAGACAGGGGAGCTATGGCTACACCTTC
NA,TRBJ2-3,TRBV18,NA,CASSSQGGGTDTQYF,TGTGCCAGCTCGTCGCAGGGGGGAGGCACAGATACGCAGTATTTT
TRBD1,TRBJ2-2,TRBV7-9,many,CASSDRTGSGELFF,TGTGCCAGCAGCGACCGGACAGGGTCCGGGGAGCTGTTTTTT
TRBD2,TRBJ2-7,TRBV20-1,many,CSARGGIYDEQYF,TGCAGTGCTCGGGGAGGGATTTACGACGAGCAGTACTTC
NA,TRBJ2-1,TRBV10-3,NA,CAISDRQEGFNEQFF,TGTGCCATCAGTGACCGACAGGAGGGATTCAATGAGCAGTTCTTC
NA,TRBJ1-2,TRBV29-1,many,CSAETGLPTLSTF,TGCAGCGCCGAGACCGGTCTCCCAACCCTTAGCACCTTC
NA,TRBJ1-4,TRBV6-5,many,CASRSTGSGAFGLLFF,TGTGCCAGCAGGTCCACAGGGAGTGGAGCCTTTGGTCTACTGTTTTTT
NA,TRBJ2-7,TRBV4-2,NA,CASSQERRGEQYF,TGTGCCAGCAGCCAAGAGCGCCGGGGCGAGCAGTACTTC
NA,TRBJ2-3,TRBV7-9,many,CASSSPTGLTDTQYF,TGTGCCAGCAGCTCCCCGACAGGCCTCACAGATACGCAGTATTTT
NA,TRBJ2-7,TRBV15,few,CATSRLDGYEQYF,TGTGCCACCAGCAGACTCGACGGCTACGAGCAGTACTTC
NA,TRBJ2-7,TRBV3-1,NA,CASSPGSGRYEQYF,TGTGCCAGCAGCCCAGGTTCTGGCAGATACGAGCAGTACTTC
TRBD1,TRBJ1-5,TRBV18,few,CASSPTGGGDQPQHF,TGTGCCAGCTCACCAACAGGGGGCGGGGATCAGCCCCAGCATTTT
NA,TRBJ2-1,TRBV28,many,CASSVARDEQFF,TGTGCCAGCAGCGTTGCGAGGGATGAGCAGTTCTTC
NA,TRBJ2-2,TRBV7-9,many,CASSLHPGANTGELFF,TGTGCCAGCAGCTTACACCCAGGGGCAAACACCGGGGAGCTGTTTTTT
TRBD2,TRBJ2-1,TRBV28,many,CAALRASGSTEQFF,TGTGCCGCTCTCCGAGCTAGCGGGAGCACTGAGCAGTTCTTC
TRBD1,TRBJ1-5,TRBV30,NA,CAWSIGGAWPQHF,TGTGCCTGGAGCATAGGGGGCGCGTGGCCCCAGCATTTT
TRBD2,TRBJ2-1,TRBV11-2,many,CASSLVYSGIYNEQFF,TGTGCCAGCAGCTTAGTTTATAGCGGGATCTACAATGAGCAGTTCTTC
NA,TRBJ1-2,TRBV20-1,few,CSASHQDGYTF,TGCAGTGCTTCCCACCAGGATGGCTACACCTTC
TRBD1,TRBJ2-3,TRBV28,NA,CASSYQRTGGADTQYF,TGTGCCAGCAGTTACCAAAGGACAGGGGGCGCAGATACGCAGTATTTT
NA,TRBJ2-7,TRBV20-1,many,CSVLLSDMGRISYEQYF,TGCAGTGTCCTCCTTAGTGATATGGGACGCATCTCCTACGAGCAGTACTTC
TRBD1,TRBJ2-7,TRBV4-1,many,CASSQDLGQDGYEQYF,TGCGCCAGCAGCCAAGATCTAGGACAGGATGGTTACGAGCAGTACTTC
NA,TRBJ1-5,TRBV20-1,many,CSARTRYKGGGQPQHF,TGCAGTGCTAGGACCAGGTACAAGGGCGGAGGTCAGCCCCAGCATTTT
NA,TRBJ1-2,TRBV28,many,CATHPDRRGYTF,TGTGCCACCCACCCCGACAGAAGGGGCTACACCTTC
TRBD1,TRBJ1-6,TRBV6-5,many,CASRGTGESPLHF,TGTGCCAGCCGCGGGACAGGGGAATCACCCCTCCACTTT
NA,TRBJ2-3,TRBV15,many,CATSRVLTLFSTDTQYF,TGTGCCACCAGCAGAGTCTTGACTCTATTCTCCACAGATACGCAGTATTTT
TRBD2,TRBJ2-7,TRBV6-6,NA,CASSSASGGRGNEQYF,TGTGCCAGCAGTTCGGCGTCTGGCGGGAGGGGTAACGAGCAGTACTTC
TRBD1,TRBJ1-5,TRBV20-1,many,CSASPTGETQPQHF,TGCAGTGCTAGCCCGACAGGGGAGACTCAGCCCCAGCATTTT
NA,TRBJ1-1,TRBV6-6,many,CASRGDSEAFF,TGTGCCAGCAGGGGAGACAGTGAAGCTTTCTTT
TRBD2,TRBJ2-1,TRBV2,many,CASTSGTYNEQFF,TGTGCCAGTACTAGCGGGACCTACAATGAGCAGTTCTTC
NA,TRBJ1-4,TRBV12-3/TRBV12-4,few,CASSFQGTTNEKLFF,TGTGCCAGCAGTTTTCAGGGTACAACTAATGAAAAACTGTTTTTT
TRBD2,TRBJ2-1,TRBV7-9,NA,CASSPPGLAGEQFF,TGTGCCAGCAGCCCCCCGGGACTAGCTGGTGAGCAGTTCTTC